This TCR beta chain was retrieved from a study of blood T cell repertoires in COVID-19. Overall study: From T cells, B-cell-depleted T cells, or PBMCs came the material, which was cDNA or gDNA.

Original analysis: Amplification of reference gene primers provided the estimated nucleated cell counts. This table comes from immunoSEQ multiplex PCR, and its TCRdb copy is limited to in-frame clones, with some not included. V, J and clone size are taken as reported in that table, and D and trimming were inferred from the DNA itself. Of around 220,000 clones in the sample, roughly 84% were seen once. The ends were cut back, 0 bases at V and 11 bases at J, with 19 bases in the middle. This CDR3 region has 15 residues. The V gene's germline CDR1 is ENHRY and CDR2 SYGVKD. The source of this sequence is a woman in her thirties or forties who had recovered from COVID-19. Sequences were obtained from PBMCs or T cells enriched from blood (not recorded which). V is TRBV10-3 and J is TRBJ1-1, with no clear D. The CDR3 coding sequence is TGTGCCATCAGTGAGTCGCTAGTTGGCCCCAGCTCGGCTTTCTTT. Residues: CAISESLVGPSSAFF.